This T cell receptor beta chain was obtained from a study of cytomegalovirus exposure and HLA in healthy donors. About the study: A prior analysis found fewer than 120 million unique TCR beta sequences from 170 million or so T cells.

The PCR made use of 60 Vbeta and 13 Jbeta primers. Measured with immunoSEQ multiplex PCR; TCRdb has only the in-frame clones, and not every one. Here the sample spans about 160,000 clones, approximately 80% being singletons. This clone was picked up one time. The antigen remains undetermined. Overall study results and limits: When the data were analyzed later, several of the most significant clusters appeared to be linked to common viral pathogens.

The CDR3 totals 16 residues. V gave up 1 base and J gave up 3 bases; unmatched junction bases: 6. CDR1 SGHVS and CDR2 FNYEAQ come from the germline V gene. This receptor was identified in a man between 18 and 29 years old in good health and CMV-seronegative. Sequencing used PBMCs. The V gene is TRBV7-6, the J gene TRBJ2-1; 7 bases match TRBD2. The CDR3 bases are TGTGCCAGCAGCTTAGGTTTGGGGGGGGACTACAATGAGCAGTTCTTC. This translates into CASSLGLGGDYNEQFF.